This TCR beta chain was identified during a study of OX40 agonist ivuxolimab in advanced cancers. Study at large: Ivuxolimab, which patients received intravenously every 2 weeks, was dosed at 0.01 to 10 mg/kg. Patients achieving partial responses numbered three: one hepatocellular carcinoma case and two cutaneous melanoma cases. Regarding the study as a whole: Compared with CD4+, CD8+ T cells on average had more expanded clones.

This CDR3 has 14 amino acids. V trimming: 5 bases; J trimming: 10 bases; junction bases outside the gene matches: 11. Germline CDR1 KGHSH, CDR2 LQKENI. Concerning this clone itself: The antigen remains unidentified.

Assay used: immunoSEQ multiplex PCR; TCRdb lists only in-frame clones, some missing. This table holds 70,000 or so clones, around 90% found once. V usage is TRBV18 and J usage is TRBJ2-1; 7 positions agree with TRBD1. The material sequenced was CD4+ or CD8+ T cells sorted from blood, taken in a trial of the OX40 agonist ivuxolimab. The sequence derives from an adult with an advanced solid tumor such as melanoma, head and neck, liver or kidney cancer. The DNA for the CDR3 is TGTGCCAGCTCAGTAACGGGAAGGGACAGAGAGCAGTTCTTC. Its protein product is CASSVTGRDREQFF.